The 21 T cell receptor beta chains given below trace back to one sample, sequenced in a study of shared clonotypes between healthy human individuals. TCRdb's table, derived via immunoSEQ multiplex PCR, lists solely in-frame clones and lacks some. Altogether roughly 1 million clones are present, approximately 68% being singletons, with the ten largest covering about 1.5%. The sequenced material came from memory CD4+ T cells sorted from blood. Regarding subset: CD45RA-negative fraction. These receptors were obtained from a man in his late teens or twenties in good health.

This clone was observed a single time. The V call is TRBV6-5, the J call TRBJ2-2; 8 bases line up with TRBD2. V was pared by 10 bases and J by 1 base, with 8 bases of the junction left unmatched. This CDR3 spans 15 amino acids. Germline CDR1 reads MNHEY; CDR2 reads SVGAGI. This chain's CDR3 is CATRTGGVNTGELFF. The CDR3 bases are TGTGCCACCCGAACGGGGGGGGTGAACACCGGGGAGCTGTTTTTT.

The chain carries TRBV11-3 and TRBJ2-3, with TRBD2 matching 7 bases. The V segment lost 5 bases and the J segment 4 bases; nucleotides outside the gene matches: 9. There are 15 residues in the CDR3. The germline V gene encodes CDR1 SGHNT and CDR2 YENEEA. CDR3 in amino acids: CASSPGLGISDTQYF. CDR3 nucleotide sequence: TGTGCCAGCAGCCCAGGACTAGGGATTTCAGATACGCAGTATTTT.

The chain couples TRBV11-3 to TRBJ2-3, with no clear D. In germline, CDR1 is SGHNT, CDR2 YENEEA. Trimming took 2 bases from V and 0 from J, leaving 6 bases between them. The CDR3 runs to 14 residues. CDR3 sequence (DNA): TGTGCCAGCAGCTTAACGCCTAGCACAGATACGCAGTATTTT. It specifies CASSLTPSTDTQYF.

V and J are TRBV6-1 and TRBJ1-2; no reliable D call. CDR3 length equals 12 residues. The germline V and J ends were trimmed by 6 bases and 8 bases, with 13 bases remaining between them. The germline V gene has CDR1 MNHNS and CDR2 SASEGT. In nucleotides, the CDR3 is TGTGCCAGCAGCTCCGCCGGGAGAGGCTACACCTTC. Its protein is CASSSAGRGYTF.

The chain joins TRBV19 to TRBJ2-1; 9 bases line up with TRBD2. The junction had 8 bases not matched to a gene; V was cut back by 4 bases and J by 4 bases. This CDR3 region has 16 residues. Germline CDR1 LNHDA, CDR2 SQIVND (reference sequence). The DNA for the CDR3 is TGTGCCAGTAGTAATGCAGCGGGGGGCTTTTACAATGAGCAGTTCTTC. Its protein is CASSNAAGGFYNEQFF.

This clone was picked up many times. The chain employs TRBV7-2 and TRBJ1-1, with D unclear. This CDR3 has 16 residues. V was cut by 5 bases and J by 1 base, with 17 bases left in between. The germline gives CDR1 SGHTA, CDR2 FQGNSA. The CDR3 nucleotides are TGTGCCAGCAGCCTCCTTCGGACGAGTTCGAACACTGAAGCTTTCTTT. This translates into CASSLLRTSSNTEAFF.

V and J are TRBV9 and TRBJ2-3; D is tentatively TRBD1 or TRBD2 (5 bases each). CDR3 length equals 15 residues. Looked up from germline, CDR1 is SGDLS and CDR2 is YYNGEE. V was clipped by 1 base and J by 4 bases, with 13 bases between them. The chain's CDR3 is CASSVSGLGADTQYF. As DNA, the CDR3 is TGTGCCAGCAGCGTATCGGGTTTGGGGGCAGATACGCAGTATTTT.

The chain employs TRBV9 and TRBJ2-2, with 7 bases identical to TRBD2. The CDR3 sequence is 14 residues long. Germline V gives CDR1 SGDLS, CDR2 YYNGEE. V gave up 6 bases and J gave up 6 bases; unmatched junction bases: 8. CDR3: CASTLASGAGELFF. The DNA of the CDR3 is TGTGCCAGCACCTTAGCGAGCGGGGCCGGGGAGCTGTTTTTT.

The chain combines TRBV2 with TRBJ2-1, with no clear D. Germline lookup yields CDR1 SNHLY and CDR2 FYNNEI. This CDR3 has 11 amino acids. V gave up 5 bases and J gave up 6 bases, with 5 bases separating them. CDR3 in DNA: TGTGCCAGCAGTCCTCGCAATGAGCAGTTCTTC. It yields the protein CASSPRNEQFF.

The chain combines TRBV5-6 with TRBJ2-7; no clear D. The V gene's germline CDR1 is SGHDT and CDR2 YYEEEE. V was pared by 6 bases and J by 1 base, with 11 bases between. This CDR3 has 13 residues. The chain's CDR3 is CASIPRNSYEQYF. The CDR3 DNA follows: TGTGCCAGCATCCCCCGGAATTCCTACGAGCAGTACTTC.

This rearrangement joins TRBV5-1 to TRBJ2-2, with D perhaps matching TRBD1 (5 bases). CDR1 is SGHRS, CDR2 YFSETQ, per germline. The V end lost 0 bases, the J end lost 6 bases, and 12 bases lay between the germline ends. The CDR3 is 15 residues long. This chain's CDR3 is CASSLDLRVSGELFF. Here the CDR3 DNA reads TGCGCCAGCAGCTTGGATCTCAGGGTCTCCGGGGAGCTGTTTTTT.

The CDR3 DNA reads TGTGCCAGCAGATATCCGGGCCCTAGCAATCAGCCCCAGCATTTT. It is translated as CASRYPGPSNQPQHF. The gene calls are TRBV6-1 and TRBJ1-5; unclear D gene. CDR1 is MNHNS and CDR2 is SASEGT in the germline V gene. V was trimmed by 6 bases and J by 0 bases, leaving 12 bases between them. The CDR3 has 15 residues.

For this clone: A junction boundary mismatches the germline segment, possibly from a read error. The chain couples TRBV7-7 to TRBJ2-1; D unresolved. This CDR3 region has 13 residues. Germline CDR1 and CDR2: SSHAT and FNYEAQ (reference sequence). DNA of the CDR3: TGTGCTAGCAGCTTGAACTATCTGGCTGAGCAGTTCTTC. Its translation is CASSLNYLAEQFF.

The chain carries TRBV11-2 and TRBJ2-1; 7 bases fit TRBD2. CDR1 and CDR2 from the germline V gene are SGHAT and FQNNGV. J gave up 8 bases and V 5 bases, and 15 bases lay outside the gene matches. The CDR3 sequence is 16 residues long. The CDR3 region has the DNA TGTGCCAGCAGCACAGACCCCCAGCGCCGGGGGGATGAGCAGTTCTTC. Its protein product is CASSTDPQRRGDEQFF.

About this clone itself: The sample contains more than one DNA sequence encoding this CDR3. This sequence joins TRBV19 and TRBJ2-3; D uncertain. Germline CDR1 LNHDA, CDR2 SQIVND (reference sequence). There are 11 residues in the CDR3. V lost 6 bases, J lost 3 bases, and 4 bases lay in between. CDR3 residues: CASSLTDTQYF. The DNA for the CDR3 is TGTGCCAGTAGCCTGACAGATACGCAGTATTTT.

This clone has a handful of counts. The chain links TRBV5-4 to TRBJ1-1; unclear D gene. CDR1 is SGHNT and CDR2 is YYREEE in the germline V gene (reference sequence). The CDR3 is 14 residues long. Trimming shortened V by 0 bases and J by 7 bases, and 13 bases separated the two germline ends. CDR3 protein: CASSLVTALDEAFF. CDR3 nucleotide sequence: TGTGCCAGCAGCTTGGTAACCGCCCTGGATGAAGCTTTCTTT.

The rearrangement links TRBV5-6 to TRBJ2-1; 10 bases agree with TRBD2. The CDR3 spans 16 residues. The germline V gene has CDR1 SGHDT and CDR2 YYEEEE. Germline trimming cut 4 bases from V and 5 bases from J; bases unmatched to any gene: 9. Written as DNA, the CDR3 is TGTGCCAGCAGCCCCCAACTAGCGGGGTACAACAATGAGCAGTTCTTC. Its protein product is CASSPQLAGYNNEQFF. The full variable domain, its missing parts supplied by reference TRBV5-6 and TRBJ2-1, is DAGVTQSPTHLIKTRGQQVTLRCSPKSGHDTVSWYQQALGQGPQFIFQYYEEEERQRGNFPDRFSGHQFPNYSSELNVNALLLGDSALYLCASSPQLAGYNNEQFFGPGTRLTVL.

The chain couples TRBV11-3 to TRBJ1-4; D possibly corresponds to TRBD1 (5 bases). The CDR3 has 17 residues. V gave up 1 base and J gave up 4 bases, with 16 bases separating them. The germline V gene has CDR1 SGHNT and CDR2 YENEEA. CDR3 amino acids: CASSLGVRVAGNEKLFF. As DNA, the CDR3 is TGTGCCAGCAGCTTAGGCGTCAGGGTGGCAGGTAATGAAAAACTGTTTTTT.

The J gene is TRBJ2-1, the V gene TRBV18, with D perhaps being TRBD1 or TRBD2 (5 bases each). Germline CDR1 KGHSH, CDR2 LQKENI. Trimming removed 5 bases at V and 10 bases at J, with 12 bases between. CDR3 length equals 12 residues. The CDR3 region is CASSASREEQFF. CDR3 in DNA: TGTGCCAGCTCAGCCAGCAGGGAGGAGCAGTTCTTC.

This chain joins TRBV10-3 and TRBJ2-6; TRBD2 matches at 7 bases. Germline lookup yields CDR1 ENHRY and CDR2 SYGVKD. V shed 0 bases and J 4 bases; nucleotides not matched to a gene: 3. The CDR3 extends over 16 amino acids. The CDR3 region is CAISESAGQGANVLTF. The CDR3 DNA reads as TGTGCCATCAGTGAGTCAGCGGGGCAGGGGGCCAACGTCCTGACTTTC.

The chain is built from TRBV30 and TRBJ1-3, with D unresolved. V dropped 3 bases and J dropped 3 bases, with 15 bases sitting between them. Per the germline V gene, CDR1 is GTSNPN and CDR2 is SVGIG (reference sequence). This CDR3 contains 15 residues. Here the CDR3 DNA reads TGTGCCTGGAGCACGGGGATAATCTTTGGAAACACCATATATTTT. It yields the protein CAWSTGIIFGNTIYF.